This section outlines one T cell receptor beta chain sequence together with its context. No cognate antigen has been identified for it. Base qualities are not provided; no much larger clone lies one nucleotide away. At study entry, adolescents were screened for latent tuberculosis infection using a tuberculin skin test and the QuantiFERON-TB GOLD In-Tube IGRA. Immunosequencing of unsorted cryopreserved PBMC covered, on average, around 91,000 T cells per clinical donor. Eleven high schools in the Worcester region of the Western Cape, South Africa, served as enrollment sites for adolescents aged 12 to 18 years. Approximately ten M. tuberculosis-infected adolescents and about 10 uninfected adolescents were selected, with the two groups matched for age and sex. For the adolescents, PBMC were isolated by density centrifugation from freshly drawn heparinized blood and then cryopreserved. This entry belongs to a study of T cells in tuberculosis (dated by TCRdb to the late 2010s). Notes on the research overall: To characterize T cells specific for the mycobacterial lipid antigen glucose monomycolate (GMM), the study used CD1B tetramers together with high-throughput TCR immunosequencing. In a South African clinical cohort, IGRA-negative adolescents, IGRA-positive adolescents with latent tuberculosis and adults with active tuberculosis were compared, with under eleven people in each group. Beyond this particular receptor, the publication reports: Smaller NN-distances were partly driven by shorter CDR3-alpha lengths in active tuberculosis patients, and statistical significance was not reached for the TCR-beta difference. With the diverse GMM-specific repertoire as input, a classifier achieved 85% to 90% accuracy (AUROC around 0.88), whereas GEM motif frequencies as input gave around 70% accuracy. Active tuberculosis TCR-alpha repertoires showed smaller mean NN-distances to GMM-specific TCRs than IGRA-negative controls, suggesting clonal expansion of these TCRs. Clinical samples were selected based on which cryopreserved specimens were available, and the active tuberculosis cases were adults whereas the controls were adolescents.

The immunoSEQ multiplex PCR assay was used to generate TCR libraries, with TCR-beta and/or TCR-alpha/delta assays applied to each sample. The Illumina high-throughput platform was used to sequence the amplified TCR libraries. As for the original processing: Clustering and dimensionality reduction relied on pairwise TCRdist distances among GMM-specific receptors from T cells that were either sorted ex vivo or expanded in vitro. The score assigned to each clinical repertoire was mean NN-distance, meaning the average TCRdist to the nearest 10% of tetramer-positive reference sequences. GEM TCR motif frequency was computed as the fraction of unique TCRs matching known GEM sequences by V/J usage and CDR3 length. Linear discriminant analysis with leave-one-out cross-validation, implemented in scikit-learn, was used to classify active tuberculosis. TCRdb obtained this table from immuneACCESS and retained in-frame rearrangements with V and J assigned. These tables miss some clones; where compared with another copy, unresolved V genes account for less than half of the shortfall, and the remainder is unexplained. The V and J calls and the clone size are those of that table, but D and trimming were determined from the DNA. Across this sample there are 25,000 to 35,000 clones, with approximately 90% seen only once. The biggest ten clones account for around 7.7% of the sample.

CDR3 length: 13 amino acids, cysteine to phenylalanine. The CDR3 DNA has 39 bases and is translated from base 1. V gives up 7 bases and J gives up 2 bases, and the segment between their germline ends measures 10 bases. CDR1 and CDR2 are read off the germline V gene as MNHNS and SASEGT. This clonotype was sampled from a donor between 10 and 29 years old with latent tuberculosis or without tuberculosis infection. Some clones in this sample may be carry-over from other donors' samples. This receptor chain uses TRBV6-1 and TRBJ2-3; the D gene cannot be named for sure. Sequenced input: PBMCs. The DNA sequence is TGTGCCAGCACGAGGTCCTACACAGATACGCAGTATTTT. It codes for CASTRSYTDTQYF.